The 5 T cell receptor beta chains below all came from one sample that was sequenced in a study of blood T cell repertoires in COVID-19. Only in-frame clones appear in the TCRdb table, and some are missing; sequencing was by immunoSEQ multiplex PCR. Of some 210,000 clones listed, about 86% are singletons. Input material: peripheral blood. Every receptor here comes from a man between 45 and 60 years old with active or convalescent COVID-19.

This sequence joins TRBV5-1 and TRBJ2-1; TRBD1 matches 8 bases. The J segment lost 4 bases and the V segment lost 4 bases, leaving 4 bases of the junction unmatched. From germline, CDR1 is SGHRS and CDR2 YFSETQ. This CDR3 region has 14 residues. The CDR3 coding sequence is TGCGCCAGCAGCATCGGACAGGGATACAATGAGCAGTTCTTC. Its translation: CASSIGQGYNEQFF.

The chain carries TRBV4-3 and TRBJ1-2, with TRBD1 identical over 10 bases. V dropped 3 bases and J dropped 7; count of bases not matched to a gene: 8. Germline V gene data show CDR1 as LGHNA and CDR2 as YSLEER. This CDR3 has 15 amino acids. CDR3 amino acids: CASSQASGQGTGYTF. Here the CDR3 DNA reads TGCGCCAGCAGCCAGGCCTCGGGACAGGGGACTGGCTACACCTTC.

The chain joins TRBV29-1 to TRBJ1-1; D gene uncertain. Trimming pared 4 bases from V and 0 bases from J, leaving 12 bases between. The CDR3 totals 14 residues. Looked up from germline, CDR1 is SQVTM and CDR2 is ANQGSEA. CDR3 loop: CSVVGNFMNTEAFF. CDR3 sequence (DNA): TGCAGCGTTGTCGGTAATTTCATGAACACTGAAGCTTTCTTT.

The rearrangement uses TRBV3-1 (or the pseudogene TRBV3-2) and TRBJ2-3; D is possibly TRBD2 (5 bases). CDR1 and CDR2 (germline): LGHDT, YNNKEL (reference sequence). V was trimmed by 1 base and J by 8 bases, leaving 16 bases between them. CDR3 length equals 15 residues. In DNA, the CDR3 is TGTGCCAGCAGCCAAGTAACCGGAGGCCGTGGTACGCAGTATTTT. Translating gives CASSQVTGGRGTQYF.

The chain uses TRBV4-2 and TRBJ2-7, with TRBD2 identical over 9 bases. CDR3 length: 16 amino acids. V shed 5 bases, J shed 5 bases, and the junction held 13 bases outside the gene matches. Germline V gene sequence: CDR1 LGHNA, CDR2 YNFKEQ. This CDR3 is CASSASQASGIHEQYF. The CDR3 DNA follows: TGTGCCAGCAGCGCCTCACAGGCTAGCGGGATCCACGAGCAGTACTTC.